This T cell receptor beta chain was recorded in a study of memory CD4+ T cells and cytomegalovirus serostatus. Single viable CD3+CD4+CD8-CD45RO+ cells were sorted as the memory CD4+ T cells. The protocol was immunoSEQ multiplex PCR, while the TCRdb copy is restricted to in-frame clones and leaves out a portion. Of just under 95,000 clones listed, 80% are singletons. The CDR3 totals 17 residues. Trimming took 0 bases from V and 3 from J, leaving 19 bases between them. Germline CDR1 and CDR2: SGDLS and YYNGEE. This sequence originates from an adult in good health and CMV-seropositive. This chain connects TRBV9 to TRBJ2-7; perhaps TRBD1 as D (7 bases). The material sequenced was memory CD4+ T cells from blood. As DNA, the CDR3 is TGTGCCAGCAGCGTAGGGGCAAGGGCAGGGGGAGGCTACGAGCAGTACTTC. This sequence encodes CASSVGARAGGGYEQYF.